This TCR beta chain was observed in a study of cytomegalovirus exposure and HLA in healthy donors. This CDR3 has 15 amino acids. The germline CDR1 and CDR2 sequences are SGHTA and FQGNSA. The V and J ends lost 3 bases and 5 bases, in that order; junction bases with no gene match: 7. PCR employed 60 Vbeta and 13 Jbeta primers. Clones were sequenced by immunoSEQ multiplex PCR, and TCRdb holds only the in-frame ones, with some missing. Among tens of thousands of clones listed, under 80% were seen once. Sequencing was done on a sample of PBMCs. This clonotype was obtained from a male donor in good health and CMV-seropositive. The chain uses TRBV7-2 and TRBJ2-1, with 7 nucleotides matching TRBD2. CDR3 region: CASSLTTSRNNEQFF. The CDR3, as DNA: TGTGCCAGCAGCTTGACGACTAGCCGAAACAATGAGCAGTTCTTC.